The entry that follows covers one T cell receptor (beta chain) sequence. Its antigen is not identified. The germline CDR1 and CDR2 sequences are MDHEN and SYDVKM. The CDR3 has 14 residues. Unmatched junction bases numbered 7, after V lost 2 bases and J lost 9 bases. These data are taken from a study of beta chain features in type 1 diabetes. Study-level points and caveats: For type 1 diabetes patients, VDJ junctions showed fewer insertions and more deletions.

TCRB transcripts that were expressed got sequenced, as all of the isolated RNA had been reverse transcribed. Clones were sequenced by immunoSEQ multiplex PCR, and TCRdb holds only the in-frame ones, with some missing. The table shows over 500,000 clones, with about a sixth occurring only once. V usage is TRBV28 and J usage is TRBJ2-3; TRBD2 agrees at 8 bases. Sequencing was done on a sample of naive CD4+ T cells from blood. This TCR was sampled from a man between 18 and 35 years old in good health. CDR3 residues: CASSLAGGGVTQYF. The CDR3 nucleotides are TGTGCCAGCAGTTTAGCGGGGGGCGGCGTGACGCAGTATTTT.